The 20 T cell receptor beta chains in this list originate from one sample, sequenced in a study of cytomegalovirus exposure and HLA in healthy donors. This PCR relied on a set of 60 Vbeta primers and 13 Jbeta primers. TCRdb keeps only in-frame clones here, not all; method: immunoSEQ multiplex PCR. The repertoire consists of about 270,000 clones, with about nine tenths occurring once and the leading ten covering roughly 4%. The specimen was PBMCs. These receptors came from a man in his forties or fifties in good health and CMV-seropositive.

V usage is TRBV27 and J usage is TRBJ2-3, with TRBD1 matching over 9 bases. The CDR3 has 15 amino acids. V lost 5 bases, J lost 2 bases, and 5 bases stayed unmatched. Germline V gives CDR1 MNHEY, CDR2 SMNVEV (reference sequence). In nucleotides, the CDR3 is TGTGCCAGCAGTCGGGACAGGGTATACACAGATACGCAGTATTTT. This sequence encodes CASSRDRVYTDTQYF.

V is TRBV6-6 and J is TRBJ2-1, with a tentative D call TRBD2 (5 bases). Deletions cut 2 bases from V and 0 bases from J, with 11 bases between. The CDR3 spans 16 residues. Germline V lookup: CDR1 MNHNY, CDR2 SVGAGI (reference sequence). For the CDR3, the DNA is TGTGCCAGCAGTTACAGCGGTCCGAGCTCCTACAATGAGCAGTTCTTC. This encodes CASSYSGPSSYNEQFF.

V gene TRBV19 combines with J gene TRBJ2-7; 7 bases align to TRBD1. Per germline, CDR1 LNHDA and CDR2 SQIVND (reference sequence). This CDR3 region has 14 residues. After removal of 4 bases from V and 7 bases from J, the junction contained 10 bases not matched to a gene. The CDR3 loop reads CASSSRQGFFEQYF. In DNA form, the CDR3 reads TGTGCCAGTAGTAGCCGACAGGGTTTCTTTGAGCAGTACTTC.

The sample holds a few counts of this clone. The J gene is TRBJ1-1, the V gene TRBV18; 7 bases map to TRBD1. V was clipped by 3 bases and J by 1 base; unmatched bases: 8. Per germline, CDR1 KGHSH and CDR2 LQKENI. The CDR3 length is 16 residues. The CDR3 nucleotides read TGTGCCAGCTCACCTTTGTCCGGGACAGAGAACACTGAAGCTTTCTTT. This translates into CASSPLSGTENTEAFF.

The chain is built from TRBV4-1 and TRBJ2-7, with 10 bases aligning to TRBD2. This CDR3 has 15 amino acids. Germline CDR1 and CDR2: MGHRA and YSYEKL. V shed 3 bases, J shed 2 bases, and the junction held 4 bases outside the gene matches. CDR3 DNA sequence: TGCGCCAGCAGCCACGCCGGGACTAGCGCCTACGAGCAGTACTTC. It translates to CASSHAGTSAYEQYF.

The chain uses TRBV9 and TRBJ2-1, with TRBD1 matching 7 bases. The trim removed 4 bases at V and 5 bases at J, leaving 9 bases unmatched. The CDR3 has 15 residues. Germline V gives CDR1 SGDLS, CDR2 YYNGEE. CDR3 bases: TGTGCCAGCAGCCTCCGGACAGGCGCCAACAATGAGCAGTTCTTC. Translating gives CASSLRTGANNEQFF.

This chain links TRBV15 with TRBJ2-5; TRBD1 is a possible D gene (5 bases). The CDR3 has 15 amino acids. Germline CDR1 reads LNHNV; CDR2 reads YYDKDF (reference sequence). V gave up 5 bases and J gave up 7 bases, with 20 bases separating them. The CDR3 loop reads CATSLGSDIGVTQYF. The DNA of the CDR3 is TGTGCCACCAGCTTGGGGTCGGACATCGGAGTGACCCAGTACTTC.

The rearrangement uses TRBV30 and TRBJ2-3, with 8 bases matching TRBD2. The ends lost 5 bases at V and 0 bases at J; junction bases unmatched: 22. Germline assignment: CDR1 GTSNPN and CDR2 SVGIG (reference sequence). This CDR3 has 20 residues. The CDR3 here is CAWWYGRGWPSGRSTDTQYF. CDR3 nucleotides: TGTGCCTGGTGGTATGGTCGGGGCTGGCCTAGCGGGCGCAGCACAGATACGCAGTATTTT.

As concerns this clone: The sample carries other DNA sequences with the same CDR3. The chain carries TRBV12-5 and TRBJ2-1; 8 bases match TRBD2. This CDR3 spans 16 amino acids. V shed 4 bases and J 3 bases; nucleotides not matched to a gene: 8. CDR1 is LGHNT, CDR2 FRNRAP, per germline. CDR3 DNA sequence: TGTGCTAGTGGTTCTGGGACTAGTGCCAGCTACAATGAGCAGTTCTTC. The encoded protein is CASGSGTSASYNEQFF.

V gene TRBV29-1 combines with J gene TRBJ2-7, with a possible D match to TRBD1 (5 bases). CDR1 is SQVTM and CDR2 is ANQGSEA in the germline V gene. Trimming cost V 1 base and J 2 bases, with 12 bases left between them. This CDR3 contains 14 residues. The CDR3 sequence: CSVEVQETAYEQYF. The CDR3 bases are TGCAGCGTTGAAGTGCAAGAGACAGCCTACGAGCAGTACTTC.

The chain links TRBV6-5 to TRBJ2-5; 7 nucleotides agree with TRBD2. Germline values: CDR1 MNHEY, CDR2 SVGAGI. CDR3 length equals 15 residues. V shed 0 bases and J 5 bases; nucleotides not matched to a gene: 6. The CDR3, as DNA: TGTGCCAGCAGTTACTCGACGGGGGGTGGGGAGACCCAGTACTTC. Protein sequence: CASSYSTGGGETQYF.

V gene TRBV2 combines with J gene TRBJ2-7, with no clear D. Germline values: CDR1 SNHLY, CDR2 FYNNEI. V lost 4 bases and J 1 base, leaving 5 bases between the germline ends. CDR3 length equals 12 residues. CDR3 sequence (DNA): TGTGCCAGCAGTGGGCAGTCCTACGAGCAGTACTTC. This translates into CASSGQSYEQYF.

This chain links TRBV4-1 with TRBJ2-1; TRBD2 might be the D (5 bases). Looked up from germline, CDR1 is MGHRA and CDR2 is YSYEKL. The germline V and J ends were trimmed by 1 base and 9 bases, with 22 bases remaining between them. This CDR3 has 17 amino acids. The CDR3, as DNA: TGCGCCAGCAGCCAAGGGGCGACTACTTCAATATGGCGTGAGCAGTTCTTC. This gives the protein CASSQGATTSIWREQFF.

The genes are TRBV7-8 and TRBJ2-7, with 11 bases identical to TRBD1. Germline assignment: CDR1 SGHVS and CDR2 FQNEAQ. After removal of 9 bases from V and 3 bases from J, the junction contained 13 bases not matched to a gene. The CDR3 contains 16 residues. CDR3 sequence (DNA): TGTGCCAGTCTCCCAAACCCAGGGACAGGGGGCTACGAGCAGTACTTC. As protein: CASLPNPGTGGYEQYF.

V gene TRBV10-3 combines with J gene TRBJ1-5; tentatively, D is TRBD1 (6 bases). The V gene's germline CDR1 is ENHRY and CDR2 SYGVKD. This CDR3 has 14 amino acids. V was clipped by 10 bases and J by 6 bases, with 19 bases between them. The CDR3 sequence is CATTAGGAGQPQHF. The CDR3 DNA follows: TGTGCCACCACGGCGGGGGGCGCGGGTCAGCCCCAGCATTTT.

The chain links TRBV29-1 to TRBJ1-1, with D possibly TRBD1 on 6 matching bases. The V gene's germline CDR1 is SQVTM and CDR2 ANQGSEA. The CDR3 spans 13 residues. V shed 4 bases and J shed 1 base, with 10 bases lying between them. DNA for the CDR3: TGCAGCGTTGTGGGACACTGGAACACTGAAGCTTTCTTT. Translation: CSVVGHWNTEAFF. The full variable domain, rest sourced from reference TRBV29-1 and TRBJ1-1, is SAVISQKPSRDICQRGTSLTIQCQVDSQVTMMFWYRQQPGQSLTLIATANQGSEATYESGFVIDKFPISRPNLTFSTLTVSNMSPEDSSIYLCSVVGHWNTEAFFGQGTRLTVV.

The chain couples TRBV15 to TRBJ2-7; D perhaps matches TRBD2 (5 bases). CDR1 is LNHNV, CDR2 YYDKDF, per germline (reference sequence). The CDR3 runs to 14 residues. Trimming cost V 3 bases and J 0 bases, with 9 bases left between them. DNA of the CDR3: TGTGCCACCAGCAGGCGGGCAGACTCCTACGAGCAGTACTTC. Translating gives CATSRRADSYEQYF.

J is TRBJ2-1 and V is TRBV27; 14 bases are shared with TRBD2. The CDR3 covers 14 residues. CDR1 and CDR2 from the germline V gene are MNHEY and SMNVEV (reference sequence). The J segment lost 8 bases and the V segment lost 8 bases, leaving 5 bases of the junction unmatched. CDR3 in DNA: TGTGCCAGCCAGGGACTAGCGGGGGTCTATGAGCAGTTCTTC. This codes for CASQGLAGVYEQFF.

V gene TRBV27 combines with J gene TRBJ2-1; 9 positions agree with TRBD2. In germline, CDR1 is MNHEY, CDR2 SMNVEV (reference sequence). Losses at the gene ends were 3 bases for V and 5 bases for J; bases not matched to a gene: 8. This CDR3 contains 16 residues. CDR3 coding DNA: TGTGCCAGCAGTTTTAGTGAACTAGCGGGCGACAATGAGCAGTTCTTC. Its protein is CASSFSELAGDNEQFF.

This clone was recorded a few times. The J gene is TRBJ2-7, the V gene TRBV7-3; 11 bases map to TRBD2. This CDR3 has 15 residues. V lost 0 bases to trimming and J lost 3 bases; unmatched junction nucleotides: 1. CDR1 and CDR2 (germline): SGHTA, FQGTGA. The CDR3 loop is CASSLTGLAVYEQYF. The CDR3 DNA sequence: TGTGCCAGCAGCTTAACGGGACTAGCGGTCTACGAGCAGTACTTC.